The sequence of this T cell receptor beta chain was determined in a study of blood T cell repertoires in COVID-19. V shed 2 bases and J 6 bases; nucleotides not matched to a gene: 11. Germline V gives CDR1 SGHDT, CDR2 YYEEEE. The CDR3 sequence is 16 residues long. The data were produced by immunoSEQ multiplex PCR, yet TCRdb's version contains in-frame clones alone and is incomplete. The sample has about 120,000 clones, 85% to 90% seen once. Sequencing input: peripheral blood. The receptor comes from a woman in her sixties or seventies with COVID-19, enrolled during active disease. The chain employs TRBV5-6 and TRBJ1-2; TRBD1 agrees at 9 bases. The CDR3 DNA sequence: TGTGCCAGCAGCTTAATCCGGGACAGGGAGGGTGATGGCTACACCTTC. This encodes CASSLIRDREGDGYTF.